The present T cell receptor beta chain was sequenced within a study of OX40 agonist ivuxolimab in advanced cancers. As for the study in general: Patients received ivuxolimab, an agonistic anti-OX40 (CD134) antibody.

The investigators sampled blood at baseline, at cycle 4 day 1, and at cycle 7 day 1. Clones were read by immunoSEQ multiplex PCR, and TCRdb kept only the in-frame ones, dropping some. The sample has some 74,000 clones; more than 75% are singletons. V lost 1 base, J lost 0 bases, and 8 bases stayed unmatched. The germline gives CDR1 MDHEN, CDR2 SYDVKM. CDR3 length equals 18 residues. The sequences come from CD4+ or CD8+ T cells sorted from blood, collected in a trial of the OX40 agonist ivuxolimab. The sequence was obtained from an adult with an advanced solid tumor such as melanoma, head and neck, liver or kidney cancer. V is TRBV28 and J is TRBJ1-5; 8 positions match TRBD1. This CDR3 reads CASSLSQDREPSNQPQHF. Here the CDR3 DNA reads TGTGCCAGCAGTTTATCCCAGGACAGGGAACCTAGCAATCAGCCCCAGCATTTT.